This TCR beta chain was documented in a study of T cell responses to AZD1222 COVID-19 vaccine. General study results and limits: CD4 TCRs covered the whole spike, strongest at regions 160-218 and 743-854. After two AZD1222 doses, spike-specific TCR breadth and depth rose versus day 0.

Some second doses came at about 4 weeks and others at about 12 weeks; these were pooled. V lost 3 bases, J lost 0 bases, and 5 bases lay in between. Germline-derived CDR1 and CDR2 are LNHDA and SQIVND (reference sequence). The CDR3 extends over 13 amino acids. Sequencing was performed with immunoSEQ multiplex PCR; in TCRdb, only in-frame clones are kept and a portion is missing. The sample holds some 170,000 clones, under 95% seen once. On this clone itself: Its cognate antigen is unknown. Other nucleotide sequences from this sample produce the same CDR3.

This TCR derives from an adult who received the AZD1222 COVID-19 vaccine. Sequencing used peripheral blood, obtained 28 days after the second AZD1222 dose. The chain carries TRBV19 and TRBJ1-2; D not resolved. The CDR3 protein is CASSIGANYGYTF. The CDR3 DNA follows: TGTGCCAGTAGTATCGGGGCTAACTATGGCTACACCTTC.